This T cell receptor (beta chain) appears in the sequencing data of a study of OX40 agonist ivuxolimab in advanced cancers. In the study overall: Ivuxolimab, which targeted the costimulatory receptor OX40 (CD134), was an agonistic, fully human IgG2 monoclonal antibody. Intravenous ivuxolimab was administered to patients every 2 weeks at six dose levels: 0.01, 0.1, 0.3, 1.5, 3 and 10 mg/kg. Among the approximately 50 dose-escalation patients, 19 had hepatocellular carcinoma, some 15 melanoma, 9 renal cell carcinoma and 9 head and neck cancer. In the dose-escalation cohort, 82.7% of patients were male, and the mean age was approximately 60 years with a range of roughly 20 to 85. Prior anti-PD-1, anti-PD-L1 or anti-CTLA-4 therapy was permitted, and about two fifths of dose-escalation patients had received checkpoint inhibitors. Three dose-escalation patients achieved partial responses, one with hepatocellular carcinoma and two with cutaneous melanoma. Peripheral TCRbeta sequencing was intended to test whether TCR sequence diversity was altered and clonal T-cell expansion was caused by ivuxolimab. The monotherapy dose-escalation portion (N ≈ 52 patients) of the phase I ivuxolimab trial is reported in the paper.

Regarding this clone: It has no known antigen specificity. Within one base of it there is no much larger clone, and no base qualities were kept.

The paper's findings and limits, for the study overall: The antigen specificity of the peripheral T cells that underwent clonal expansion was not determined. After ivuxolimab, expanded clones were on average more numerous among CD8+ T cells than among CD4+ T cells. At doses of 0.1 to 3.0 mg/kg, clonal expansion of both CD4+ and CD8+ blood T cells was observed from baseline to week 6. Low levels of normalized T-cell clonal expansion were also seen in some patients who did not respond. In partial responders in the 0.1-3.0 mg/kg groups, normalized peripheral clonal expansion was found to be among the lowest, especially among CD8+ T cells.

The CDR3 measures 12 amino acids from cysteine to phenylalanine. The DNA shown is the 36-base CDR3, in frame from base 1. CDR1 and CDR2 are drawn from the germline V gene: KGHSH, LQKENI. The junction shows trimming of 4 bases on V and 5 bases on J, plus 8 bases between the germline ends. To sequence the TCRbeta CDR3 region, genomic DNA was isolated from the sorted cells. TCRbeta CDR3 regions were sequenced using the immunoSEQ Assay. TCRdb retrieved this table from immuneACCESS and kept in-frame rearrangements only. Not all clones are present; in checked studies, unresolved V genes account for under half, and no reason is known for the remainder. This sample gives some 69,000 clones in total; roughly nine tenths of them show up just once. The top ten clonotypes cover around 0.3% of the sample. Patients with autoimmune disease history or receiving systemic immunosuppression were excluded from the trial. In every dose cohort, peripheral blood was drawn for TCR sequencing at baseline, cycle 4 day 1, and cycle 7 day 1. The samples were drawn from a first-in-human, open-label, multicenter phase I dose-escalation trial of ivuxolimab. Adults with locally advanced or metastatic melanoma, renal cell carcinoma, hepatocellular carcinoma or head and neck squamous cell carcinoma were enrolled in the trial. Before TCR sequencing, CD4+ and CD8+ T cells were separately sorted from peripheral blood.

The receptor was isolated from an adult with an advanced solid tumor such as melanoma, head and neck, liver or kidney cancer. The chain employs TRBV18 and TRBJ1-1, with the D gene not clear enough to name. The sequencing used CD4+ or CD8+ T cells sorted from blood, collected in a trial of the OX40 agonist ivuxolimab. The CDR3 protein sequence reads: CASSRGGTEAFF. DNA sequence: TGTGCCAGCTCACGAGGAGGTACTGAAGCTTTCTTT.